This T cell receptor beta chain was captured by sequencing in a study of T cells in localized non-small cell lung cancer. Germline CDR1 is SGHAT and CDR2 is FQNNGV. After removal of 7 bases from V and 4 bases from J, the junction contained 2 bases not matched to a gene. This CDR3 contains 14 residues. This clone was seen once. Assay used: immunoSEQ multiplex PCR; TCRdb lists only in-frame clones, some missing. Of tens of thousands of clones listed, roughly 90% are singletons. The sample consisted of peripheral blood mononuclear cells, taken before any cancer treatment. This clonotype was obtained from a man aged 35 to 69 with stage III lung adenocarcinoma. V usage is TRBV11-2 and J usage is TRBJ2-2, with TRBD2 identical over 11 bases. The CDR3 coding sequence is TGTGCCAGCACCGGGACTAGCGGCACCGGGGAGCTGTTTTTT. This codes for CASTGTSGTGELFF.